One sample yielded the 18 T cell receptor beta chains listed below, sequenced in a study of shared T cell receptors in the human thymus. Produced via immunoSEQ multiplex PCR; TCRdb's table is partial and in-frame only. The sample consists of approximately 490,000 clones, approximately 80% of them appearing once. These same records also appear under a second study, on human thymus T cells.

The sample consisted of thymocytes. Source of these receptors: a boy under two years old with a congenital heart defect.

This clone was observed a few times. V usage is TRBV10-1 and J usage is TRBJ2-4, with D possibly being TRBD1 (8 bases). V was trimmed by 8 bases and J by 7 bases, leaving 12 bases between them. The CDR3 runs 12 residues. Germline V gene lookup returns CDR1 WNHNN and CDR2 SYGVQD (reference sequence). CDR3 in amino acids: CASLQGGNIQYF. The CDR3 DNA reads as TGCGCCAGCCTACAGGGGGGGAACATTCAGTACTTC.

The rearrangement joins TRBV5-6 to TRBJ2-1; possible D gene TRBD2, 6 bases. The V end lost 3 bases, the J end lost 2 bases, and 12 bases lay between the germline ends. There are 15 residues in the CDR3. CDR1 and CDR2 from the germline V gene are SGHDT and YYEEEE. The CDR3 DNA reads as TGTGCCAGCAGCTCGGGAGTGACCCCCTACAATGAGCAGTTCTTC. Its protein product is CASSSGVTPYNEQFF.

The chain uses TRBV11-2 and TRBJ2-1, with 9 bases identical to TRBD2. CDR3 size: 16 residues. Germline V gene lookup returns CDR1 SGHAT and CDR2 FQNNGV. V trimming: 0 bases; J trimming: 5 bases; junction bases outside the gene matches: 5. The CDR3 sequence is CASSLDVLAGNNEQFF. As DNA, the CDR3 is TGTGCCAGCAGCTTAGACGTCCTAGCGGGAAACAATGAGCAGTTCTTC. The complete variable domain, with remaining parts taken from reference TRBV11-2 and TRBJ2-1, reads EAGVAQSPRYKIIEKRQSVAFWCNPISGHATLYWYQQILGQGPKLLIQFQNNGVVDDSQLPKDRFSAERLKGVDSTLKIQPAKLEDSAVYLCASSLDVLAGNNEQFFGPGTRLTVL.

The rearrangement links TRBV5-1 to TRBJ2-6, with 11 bases that match TRBD2. This CDR3 contains 19 residues. Germline CDR1 is SGHRS and CDR2 is YFSETQ. Trimming cost V 0 bases and J 4 bases; bases outside gene matches: 9. In nucleotides, the CDR3 is TGCGCCAGCAGCTTGGAGGTTAGCGGGAGGGCCCTCGGGGCCAACGTCCTGACTTTC. Translation: CASSLEVSGRALGANVLTF.

The chain combines TRBV19 with TRBJ1-5, with 8 bases fitting TRBD1. In germline, CDR1 is LNHDA, CDR2 SQIVND (reference sequence). V dropped 4 bases and J dropped 0; count of bases not matched to a gene: 11. The CDR3 runs to 18 residues. The CDR3 DNA reads TGTGCCAGTAGTAGGGGGGGCGGGGACAGGAATAGCAATCAGCCCCAGCATTTT. Residues: CASSRGGGDRNSNQPQHF.

The chain is built from TRBV23-1 and TRBJ1-5; a possible D gene is TRBD1 (5 bases). TRBV23-1 is classed as an ORF, of uncertain function. The length of the CDR3 is 17 residues. The germline V and J ends were trimmed by 1 base and 6 bases, with 19 bases remaining between them. CDR3 region: CASSQFVGEGPGQPQHF. The CDR3 bases are TGCGCCAGCAGTCAATTCGTAGGGGAAGGACCCGGTCAGCCCCAGCATTTT.

This clone showed up just a few times. J is TRBJ2-6 and V is TRBV2, with TRBD1 matching 9 bases. The CDR3 is 16 amino acids. Germline-derived CDR1 and CDR2 are SNHLY and FYNNEI. Trimming at V came to 5 bases and at J to 0 bases, leaving 2 bases not matched to a gene. The DNA of the CDR3 is TGTGCCAGCAGTAAGACAGGGGGCTCTGGGGCCAACGTCCTGACTTTC. The encoded protein is CASSKTGGSGANVLTF.

The chain has TRBV27 and TRBJ2-3, with a weak D call TRBD2 (6 bases). V dropped 4 bases and J dropped 6 bases, with 26 bases sitting between them. CDR1 is MNHEY, CDR2 SMNVEV, per germline (reference sequence). This CDR3 is built from 18 residues. The CDR3 DNA is TGTGCCAGCAGTTATCTGCCCTGGACTACCGAACCGGGGGATACGCAGTATTTT. The encoded protein is CASSYLPWTTEPGDTQYF.

The rearrangement joins TRBV15 to TRBJ2-7; the match to TRBD1 covers 9 bases. The V segment lost 10 bases and the J segment 4 bases; nucleotides outside the gene matches: 8. Germline assignment: CDR1 LNHNV and CDR2 YYDKDF (reference sequence). The CDR3 is 13 residues long. As DNA, the CDR3 is TGTGCCATTTCCGGGACAGGGATGTACGAGCAGTACTTC. This encodes CAISGTGMYEQYF.

There are a few counts of this clone. This sequence joins TRBV19 and TRBJ2-7, with a weak D call TRBD1 (5 bases). The CDR3 runs to 14 residues. Germline V gives CDR1 LNHDA, CDR2 SQIVND (reference sequence). Trimming took off 0 bases at V and 5 bases at J, with 11 bases between the two ends. CDR3 amino acids: CASSIDGQGNEQYF. The CDR3 DNA sequence: TGTGCCAGTAGTATAGACGGGCAGGGTAACGAGCAGTACTTC.

The chain recombines TRBV30 with TRBJ1-6; D is ambiguous. The V gene lost 2 bases and the J gene lost 0 bases, with 14 bases spanning the gap. The CDR3 extends over 17 amino acids. CDR1 GTSNPN and CDR2 SVGIG come from the germline V gene (reference sequence). The CDR3 reads CAWSRPPTVSYNSPLHF. The CDR3 DNA follows: TGTGCCTGGAGTCGGCCCCCTACAGTCTCCTATAATTCACCCCTCCACTTT.

This chain links TRBV15 with TRBJ2-5; tentative D call: TRBD2 (5 bases). V was trimmed by 3 bases and J by 5 bases, leaving 13 bases between them. The CDR3 contains 14 residues. Germline V gene sequence: CDR1 LNHNV, CDR2 YYDKDF (reference sequence). CDR3 in amino acids: CATSSGELTETQYF. The CDR3 DNA follows: TGTGCCACCAGCAGCGGGGAACTGACGGAGACCCAGTACTTC.

This clone showed up just once. V is TRBV14 and J is TRBJ2-7, with 9 positions matching TRBD1. The CDR3 runs 14 residues. The V and J ends lost 5 bases and 4 bases, in that order; junction bases with no gene match: 6. The germline V gene has CDR1 SGHDN and CDR2 FVKESK. The CDR3 loop reads CASSRGQGPYEQYF. In DNA, the CDR3 is TGTGCCAGCAGCAGGGGACAGGGACCGTACGAGCAGTACTTC.

The chain joins TRBV6-4 to TRBJ1-2, with 8 bases matching TRBD1. Trimming removed 3 bases from V and 7 bases from J; junction bases left unmatched: 10. This CDR3 comprises 15 residues. Germline CDR1 and CDR2: MRHNA and SNTAGT. The CDR3 DNA is TGTGCCAGCAGTGATCGACAGGGGCCGCCCGCTGGCTACACCTTC. It is translated as CASSDRQGPPAGYTF.

The genes are TRBV20-1 and TRBJ1-2; D possibly corresponds to TRBD1 (6 bases). Germline loops: CDR1 DFQATT, CDR2 SNEGSKA (reference sequence). V lost 6 bases to trimming and J lost 6 bases, with 11 bases between them. The CDR3 is 11 residues long. Here the CDR3 DNA reads TGCAGTGCAAACAGGGCCGATGGCTACACCTTC. Translation: CSANRADGYTF.

The rearrangement joins TRBV15 to TRBJ2-7; the match to TRBD2 covers 7 bases. V gave up 0 bases and J gave up 5 bases; unmatched junction bases: 10. This CDR3 is 16 amino acids long. The germline CDR1 and CDR2 sequences are LNHNV and YYDKDF (reference sequence). CDR3 in DNA: TGTGCCACCAGCAGAGAAGGGGAGGGCCAGTTCCACGAGCAGTACTTC. It translates to CATSREGEGQFHEQYF.

The genes are TRBV4-2 and TRBJ2-3, with 8 nucleotides matching TRBD1. Losses at the gene ends were 4 bases for V and 4 bases for J; bases not matched to a gene: 10. CDR3 length: 16 amino acids. Germline V lookup: CDR1 LGHNA, CDR2 YNFKEQ. The CDR3 region is CASSLSQDRAPDTQYF. The CDR3 coding sequence is TGTGCCAGCAGCCTAAGCCAGGACAGGGCTCCAGATACGCAGTATTTT.

This clone has more than one count but fewer than ten. The rearrangement uses TRBV19 and TRBJ1-1, with D maybe TRBD1 (6 bases). This CDR3 is built from 15 residues. From germline, CDR1 is LNHDA and CDR2 SQIVND (reference sequence). V was trimmed by 5 bases and J by 0 bases, leaving 13 bases between them. CDR3 nucleotide sequence: TGTGCCAGTAGTGCTGACAGGTCGTTGAACACTGAAGCTTTCTTT. Protein product: CASSADRSLNTEAFF.